This T cell receptor beta chain was profiled in a study of blood T cells in healthy people across ages. The individuals who served as donors were healthy Caucasians living in Russia, aged roughly 6 to 100. Whole-study findings and limits: Researchers said unsorted PBMCs prevented a conclusive naive versus antigen-experienced comparison.

Worth noting for this clonotype: Its antigen is still unknown.

The V and J ends lost 4 bases and 0 bases respectively, with 13 bases between them. CDR3 length: 16 amino acids. Germline V CDR1 and CDR2: SGHAT, FQNNGV. A J-beta primer mix and a sample-barcoded 5' primer were used in a second PCR of about 7 to 12 cycles. TCRdb recomputed calls from the 5' RACE reads with MiXCR, one row per CDR3 protein. The table has 700,000 to 1,000,000 distinct CDR3 sequences, around 45% seen once. V is TRBV11-2 and J is TRBJ2-1, with D uncertain. This receptor was identified in a man aged 55 to 70 in good health. The sequencing sample was made of blood. The CDR3 DNA reads TGTGCCAGCAGCTCCTTGGGGTCGGGCTCCTACAATGAGCAGTTCTTC. Translating it yields CASSSLGSGSYNEQFF.